A selection of T cell receptor beta chains follows, all from one sample in a study of vaccination effects on CD4 cells after COVID-19. These TCRs' antigens remain unknown. The data were produced by immunoSEQ multiplex PCR, yet TCRdb's version contains in-frame clones alone and is incomplete. Among 70,000 or so clones listed, 70% to 80% were seen once. The source was CD4+ T cells from PBMCs cultured without peptide, collected before COVID-19 vaccination. The receptors stem from a human donor who received a COVID-19 vaccine. Each CDR3 is given with its conserved first and last residue. The order of the fields is J gene, clone size, D gene, V gene, CDR3 protein. A D gene is named only where the DNA matches it firmly. Clone size is stated in some rows and not others, as once, few, many or a class when expanded.

j_call: TRBJ2-3
clone_size: .
d_call: .
v_call: TRBV4-1
cdr3_aa: CASSQGRANLDTQYF

j_call: TRBJ2-5
clone_size: .
d_call: .
v_call: TRBV5-1
cdr3_aa: CASSPKRGGAETQYF

j_call: TRBJ1-2
clone_size: .
d_call: .
v_call: TRBV6-5
cdr3_aa: CASSQHRNYGYTF

j_call: TRBJ1-1
clone_size: .
d_call: .
v_call: TRBV6-6
cdr3_aa: CASSYVQGIGAFF

j_call: TRBJ1-2
clone_size: .
d_call: .
v_call: TRBV24-1
cdr3_aa: CATSDPGHPGGYTF

j_call: TRBJ2-3
clone_size: .
d_call: TRBD2
v_call: TRBV30
cdr3_aa: CALSVGSGGTDTQYF

j_call: TRBJ1-1
clone_size: .
d_call: .
v_call: TRBV6-4
cdr3_aa: CASKAPTGPVNTEAFF

j_call: TRBJ2-3
clone_size: .
d_call: .
v_call: TRBV11-3
cdr3_aa: CASSLSSSTDTQYF

j_call: TRBJ2-2
clone_size: few
d_call: .
v_call: TRBV6-5
cdr3_aa: CASSLRAPGTGELFF

j_call: TRBJ1-4
clone_size: .
d_call: TRBD1
v_call: TRBV18
cdr3_aa: CASLGQGDEKLFF

j_call: TRBJ2-5
clone_size: .
d_call: TRBD2
v_call: TRBV19
cdr3_aa: CASSMFLAAGGFQETQYF

j_call: TRBJ2-6
clone_size: once
d_call: .
v_call: TRBV5-1
cdr3_aa: CASSGDGSGANVLTF

j_call: TRBJ1-1
clone_size: .
d_call: .
v_call: TRBV27
cdr3_aa: CASSLSGGRNTEAFF

j_call: TRBJ1-1
clone_size: .
d_call: .
v_call: TRBV13
cdr3_aa: CASSFQPRTEAFF

j_call: TRBJ1-5
clone_size: .
d_call: .
v_call: TRBV9
cdr3_aa: CASSVGVAGQPQHF

j_call: TRBJ1-3
clone_size: .
d_call: .
v_call: TRBV5-1
cdr3_aa: CASSLGQTSSGNTIYF

j_call: TRBJ1-4
clone_size: .
d_call: .
v_call: TRBV2
cdr3_aa: CASSERGEIGKLFF

j_call: TRBJ1-6
clone_size: .
d_call: TRBD1
v_call: TRBV4-1
cdr3_aa: CASSDSGQGDSPLHF

j_call: TRBJ1-2
clone_size: .
d_call: .
v_call: TRBV14
cdr3_aa: CASSQEVGDYGYTF

j_call: TRBJ2-3
clone_size: few
d_call: .
v_call: TRBV18
cdr3_aa: CASSPSPDTQYF

j_call: TRBJ1-2
clone_size: .
d_call: .
v_call: TRBV4-3
cdr3_aa: CASSQGLEVFGYTF

j_call: TRBJ2-1
clone_size: .
d_call: .
v_call: TRBV30
cdr3_aa: CAWMRPGPYNEQFF

j_call: TRBJ2-5
clone_size: .
d_call: TRBD2
v_call: TRBV7-3
cdr3_aa: CASSLTGGIGETQYF

j_call: TRBJ1-2
clone_size: .
d_call: .
v_call: TRBV6-6
cdr3_aa: CASSYSVGEYGYTF

j_call: TRBJ1-2
clone_size: .
d_call: TRBD1
v_call: TRBV6-5
cdr3_aa: CASSLAGTGIRYTF

j_call: TRBJ1-5
clone_size: .
d_call: .
v_call: TRBV2
cdr3_aa: CASSVTGIGIQPQHF

j_call: TRBJ1-6
clone_size: .
d_call: .
v_call: TRBV10-1
cdr3_aa: CASSLIGPTRYNSPLHF

j_call: TRBJ2-6
clone_size: .
d_call: .
v_call: TRBV18
cdr3_aa: CASSPQRALAPSGANVLTF

j_call: TRBJ2-5
clone_size: .
d_call: TRBD2
v_call: TRBV9
cdr3_aa: CASSQGTSGGALETQYF

j_call: TRBJ2-1
clone_size: .
d_call: .
v_call: TRBV5-1
cdr3_aa: CASSSKAGIKAIHEQFF

j_call: TRBJ1-2
clone_size: .
d_call: .
v_call: TRBV19
cdr3_aa: CASSKRGGRDYGYTF

j_call: TRBJ1-6
clone_size: few
d_call: .
v_call: TRBV6-5
cdr3_aa: CASSYGRNSPLHF

j_call: TRBJ2-4
clone_size: .
d_call: .
v_call: TRBV19
cdr3_aa: CASSIRTTLAKNIQYF

j_call: TRBJ1-1
clone_size: few
d_call: .
v_call: TRBV30
cdr3_aa: CAWSVSLNTEAFF

j_call: TRBJ1-2
clone_size: .
d_call: .
v_call: TRBV6-1
cdr3_aa: CASSEGVLYGYTF

j_call: TRBJ2-3
clone_size: .
d_call: TRBD1
v_call: TRBV5-8
cdr3_aa: CASSWTGTDTQYF

j_call: TRBJ2-3
clone_size: .
d_call: TRBD1
v_call: TRBV24-1
cdr3_aa: CATSDGGTGDKDTQYF

j_call: TRBJ1-2
clone_size: .
d_call: .
v_call: TRBV21-1
cdr3_aa: CASSRRHVNYGYTF

j_call: TRBJ2-5
clone_size: .
d_call: TRBD2
v_call: TRBV7-9
cdr3_aa: CASSPLGGAGKTQYF

j_call: TRBJ2-5
clone_size: few
d_call: .
v_call: TRBV2
cdr3_aa: CASSDKGSDRETQYF

j_call: TRBJ1-2
clone_size: once
d_call: .
v_call: TRBV25-1
cdr3_aa: CASSTPGPYGYTF

j_call: TRBJ1-4
clone_size: .
d_call: .
v_call: TRBV9
cdr3_aa: CASSLRDGPNEKLFF

j_call: TRBJ1-2
clone_size: .
d_call: .
v_call: TRBV10-3
cdr3_aa: CAISDGLNYGYTF

j_call: TRBJ1-2
clone_size: once
d_call: TRBD1
v_call: TRBV6-5
cdr3_aa: CASSYSTGVGYGYTF

j_call: TRBJ1-4
clone_size: .
d_call: .
v_call: TRBV2
cdr3_aa: CASKVGSATNEKLFF

j_call: TRBJ1-4
clone_size: .
d_call: TRBD1
v_call: TRBV28
cdr3_aa: CASSSHTGAPKEKLFF

j_call: TRBJ2-5
clone_size: .
d_call: .
v_call: TRBV21-1
cdr3_aa: CASSEGAPMGETQYF

j_call: TRBJ2-5
clone_size: once
d_call: .
v_call: TRBV18
cdr3_aa: CASSPGVKETQYF

j_call: TRBJ2-6
clone_size: .
d_call: .
v_call: TRBV24-1
cdr3_aa: CATSDPTGPGANVLTF

j_call: TRBJ1-3
clone_size: .
d_call: .
v_call: TRBV5-1
cdr3_aa: CASSPDGGPGNTIYF

j_call: TRBJ1-4
clone_size: .
d_call: TRBD1
v_call: TRBV2
cdr3_aa: CASSLRGLSEKLFF

j_call: TRBJ2-5
clone_size: .
d_call: .
v_call: TRBV6-2/TRBV6-3
cdr3_aa: CASSPALETQYF

j_call: TRBJ1-1
clone_size: .
d_call: .
v_call: TRBV6-6
cdr3_aa: CASSTSEGIFAEAFF

j_call: TRBJ1-2
clone_size: .
d_call: TRBD1
v_call: TRBV5-1
cdr3_aa: CASSWGQGIDYGYTF

j_call: TRBJ2-3
clone_size: .
d_call: .
v_call: TRBV27
cdr3_aa: CASSLSIADTQYF

j_call: TRBJ2-3
clone_size: .
d_call: TRBD2
v_call: TRBV5-1
cdr3_aa: CASSPIAGGSTDTQYF

j_call: TRBJ2-1
clone_size: .
d_call: .
v_call: TRBV5-8
cdr3_aa: CASPGGPEQFF

j_call: TRBJ2-5
clone_size: .
d_call: TRBD1
v_call: TRBV11-3
cdr3_aa: CASSGFGQGETQYF

j_call: TRBJ2-3
clone_size: .
d_call: .
v_call: TRBV5-4
cdr3_aa: CASSLVASERTDTQYF